This entry concerns a single T cell receptor beta chain. Its antigen is unknown. This record belongs to a study of T cells expressing NK-cell markers. Looking at the study overall: The study drew TCR beta repertoires from sorted CD3+CD56+NKG2C+, CD3+CD56+NKG2C- and CD3+CD56-NKG2C+ T cells.

Whole-study results and caveats: Expanded clones of NKG2C+ T cells had an unclear HCMV specificity.

No DNA is given; TCRdb re-called the 5' RACE reads and lists each CDR3 protein once. The sample includes about 440,000 distinct CDR3 sequences. Sequenced material: blood T cells: a sorted CD56 or NKG2C T cell subset, CD4+ or CD8+ T cells, or bulk PBMC T cells (not recorded which). The clonotype comes from a woman aged 18 to 75 in good health.

The CDR3 sequence is CASRSTGWSQPQHF. J is TRBJ1-5 and V is TRBV12-3 or TRBV12-4; TCRdb's D gene call, TRBD1, goes unchecked for lack of DNA. The CDR3 loop spans 14 amino acids.